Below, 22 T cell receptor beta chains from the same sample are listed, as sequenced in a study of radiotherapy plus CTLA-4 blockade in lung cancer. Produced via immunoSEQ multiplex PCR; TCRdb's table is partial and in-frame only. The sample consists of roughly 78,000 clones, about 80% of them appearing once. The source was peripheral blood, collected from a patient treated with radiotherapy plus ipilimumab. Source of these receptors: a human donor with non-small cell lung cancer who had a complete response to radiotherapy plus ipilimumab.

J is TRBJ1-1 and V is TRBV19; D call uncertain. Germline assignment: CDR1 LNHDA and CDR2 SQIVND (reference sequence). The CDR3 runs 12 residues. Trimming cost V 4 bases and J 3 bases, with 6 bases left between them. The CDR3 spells CASSNGYTEAFF. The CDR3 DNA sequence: TGTGCCAGTAGTAACGGGTACACTGAAGCTTTCTTT.

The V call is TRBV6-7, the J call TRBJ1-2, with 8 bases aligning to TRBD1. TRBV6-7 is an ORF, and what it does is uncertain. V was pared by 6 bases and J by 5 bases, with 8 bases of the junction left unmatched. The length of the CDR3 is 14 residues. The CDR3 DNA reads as TGTGCCAGCAGCACCGGACAGGGATTGTATGGCTACACCTTC. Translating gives CASSTGQGLYGYTF.

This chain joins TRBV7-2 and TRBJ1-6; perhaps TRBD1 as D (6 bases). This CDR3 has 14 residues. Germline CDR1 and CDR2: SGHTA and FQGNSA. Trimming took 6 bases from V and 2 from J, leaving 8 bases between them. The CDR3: CASRDSTYNSPLHF. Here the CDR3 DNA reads TGTGCCAGCAGGGACAGTACCTATAATTCACCCCTCCACTTT.

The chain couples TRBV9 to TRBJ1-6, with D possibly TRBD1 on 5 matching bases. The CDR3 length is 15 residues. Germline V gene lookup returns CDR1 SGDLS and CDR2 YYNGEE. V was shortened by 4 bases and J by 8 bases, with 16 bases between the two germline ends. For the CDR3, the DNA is TGTGCCAGCAGCCCCGGGGCCCCGGGCGATTCACCCCTCCACTTT. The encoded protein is CASSPGAPGDSPLHF.

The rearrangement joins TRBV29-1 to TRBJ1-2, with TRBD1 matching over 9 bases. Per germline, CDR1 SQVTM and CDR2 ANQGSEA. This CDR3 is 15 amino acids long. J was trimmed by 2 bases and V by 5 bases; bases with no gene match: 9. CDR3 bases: TGCAGCGTTTTCGACAGGGGGGTCTTCAACTATGGCTACACCTTC. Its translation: CSVFDRGVFNYGYTF. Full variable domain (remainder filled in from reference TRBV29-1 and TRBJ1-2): SAVISQKPSRDICQRGTSLTIQCQVDSQVTMMFWYRQQPGQSLTLIATANQGSEATYESGFVIDKFPISRPNLTFSTLTVSNMSPEDSSIYLCSVFDRGVFNYGYTFGSGTRLTVV.

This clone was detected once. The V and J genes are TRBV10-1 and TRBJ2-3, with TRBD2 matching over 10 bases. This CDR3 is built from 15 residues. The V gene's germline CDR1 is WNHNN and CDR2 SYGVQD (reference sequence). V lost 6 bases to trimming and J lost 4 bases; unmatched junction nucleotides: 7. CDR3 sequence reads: CASSEAGGQADTQYF. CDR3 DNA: TGCGCCAGCAGCGAAGCGGGGGGGCAGGCAGATACGCAGTATTTT.

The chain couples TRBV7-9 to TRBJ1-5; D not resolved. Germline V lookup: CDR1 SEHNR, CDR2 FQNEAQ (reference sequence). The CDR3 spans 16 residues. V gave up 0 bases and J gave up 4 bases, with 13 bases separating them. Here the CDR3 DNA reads TGTGCCAGCAGCTTAGCGAGTTCCGGAGGGAATCAGCCCCAGCATTTT. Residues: CASSLASSGGNQPQHF.

The chain's CDR3 is CASSLLSTEAFF. CDR3 coding DNA: TGTGCCAGCAGCTTATTGAGTACTGAAGCTTTCTTT. The V call is TRBV11-2, the J call TRBJ1-1; no reliable D call. V lost 2 bases, J lost 5 bases, and 6 bases lay in between. Germline V gene sequence: CDR1 SGHAT, CDR2 FQNNGV. The CDR3 is 12 amino acids.

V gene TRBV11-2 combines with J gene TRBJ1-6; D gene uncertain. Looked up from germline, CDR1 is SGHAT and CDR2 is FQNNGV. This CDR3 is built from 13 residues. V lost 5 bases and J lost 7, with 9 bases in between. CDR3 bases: TGTGCCAGCAGCACCCGATTAAATTCACCCCTCCACTTT. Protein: CASSTRLNSPLHF.

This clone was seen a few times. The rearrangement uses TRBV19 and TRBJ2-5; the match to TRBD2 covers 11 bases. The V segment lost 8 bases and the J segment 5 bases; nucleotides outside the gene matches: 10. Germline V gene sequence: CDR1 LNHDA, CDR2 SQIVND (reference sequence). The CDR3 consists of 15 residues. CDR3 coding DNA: TGTGCCAGTTCACGGACTAGCGGGTCTTGGGAGACCCAGTACTTC. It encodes CASSRTSGSWETQYF.

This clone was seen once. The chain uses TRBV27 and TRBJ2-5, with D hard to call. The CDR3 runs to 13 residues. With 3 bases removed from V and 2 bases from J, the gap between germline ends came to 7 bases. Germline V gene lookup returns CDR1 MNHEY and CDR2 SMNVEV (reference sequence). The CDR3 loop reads CASSLTRQETQYF. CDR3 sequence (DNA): TGTGCCAGCAGTTTGACACGACAAGAGACCCAGTACTTC.

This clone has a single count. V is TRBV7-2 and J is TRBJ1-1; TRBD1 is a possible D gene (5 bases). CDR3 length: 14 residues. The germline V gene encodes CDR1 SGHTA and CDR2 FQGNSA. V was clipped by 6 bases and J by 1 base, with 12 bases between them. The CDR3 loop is CASSIQGGNTEAFF. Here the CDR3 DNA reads TGTGCCAGCAGTATCCAGGGAGGGAACACTGAAGCTTTCTTT.

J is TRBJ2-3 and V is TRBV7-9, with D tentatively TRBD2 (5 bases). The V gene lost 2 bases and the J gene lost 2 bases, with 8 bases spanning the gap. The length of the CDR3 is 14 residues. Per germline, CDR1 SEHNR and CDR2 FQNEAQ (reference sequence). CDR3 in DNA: TGTGCCAGCAGCTTACCCGGGAACACAGATACGCAGTATTTT. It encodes CASSLPGNTDTQYF.

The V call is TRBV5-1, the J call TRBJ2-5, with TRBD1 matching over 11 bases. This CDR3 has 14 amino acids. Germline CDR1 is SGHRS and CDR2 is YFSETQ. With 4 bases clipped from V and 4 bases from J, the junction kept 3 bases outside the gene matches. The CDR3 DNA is TGCGCCAGCAGCGTCGGGACAGGGGGAGAGACCCAGTACTTC. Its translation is CASSVGTGGETQYF.

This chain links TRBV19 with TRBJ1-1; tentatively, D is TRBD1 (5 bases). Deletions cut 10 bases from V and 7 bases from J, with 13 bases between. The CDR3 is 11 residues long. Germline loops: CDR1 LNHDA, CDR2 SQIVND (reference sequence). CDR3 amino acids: CAILGEIEAFF. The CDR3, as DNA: TGTGCCATACTGGGGGAGATTGAAGCTTTCTTT. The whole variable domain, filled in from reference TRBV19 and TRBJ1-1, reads DGGITQSPKYLFRKEGQNVTLSCEQNLNHDAMYWYRQDPGQGLRLIYYSQIVNDFQKGDIAEGYSVSREKKESFPLTVTSAQKNPTAFYLCAILGEIEAFFGQGTRLTVV.

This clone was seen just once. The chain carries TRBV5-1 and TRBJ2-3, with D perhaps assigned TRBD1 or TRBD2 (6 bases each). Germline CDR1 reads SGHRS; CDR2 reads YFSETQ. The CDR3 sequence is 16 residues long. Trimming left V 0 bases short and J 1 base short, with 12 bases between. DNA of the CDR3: TGCGCCAGCAGCTTGGTGGGGGGCCGGGGCACAGATACGCAGTATTTT. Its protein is CASSLVGGRGTDTQYF.

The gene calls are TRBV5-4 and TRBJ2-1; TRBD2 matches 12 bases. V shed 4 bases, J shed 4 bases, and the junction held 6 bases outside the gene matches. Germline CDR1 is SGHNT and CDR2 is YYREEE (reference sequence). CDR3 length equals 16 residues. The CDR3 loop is CASSAGTSGLYNEQFF. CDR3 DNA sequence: TGTGCCAGCAGCGCCGGGACTAGCGGGTTATACAATGAGCAGTTCTTC. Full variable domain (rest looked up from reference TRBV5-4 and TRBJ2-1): ETGVTQSPTHLIKTRGQQVTLRCSSQSGHNTVSWYQQALGQGPQFIFQYYREEENGRGNFPPRFSGLQFPNYSSELNVNALELDDSALYLCASSAGTSGLYNEQFFGPGTRLTVL.

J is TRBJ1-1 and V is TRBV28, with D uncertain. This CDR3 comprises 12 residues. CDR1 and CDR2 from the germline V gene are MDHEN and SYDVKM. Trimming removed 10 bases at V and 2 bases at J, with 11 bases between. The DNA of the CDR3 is TGTGCCACCAGCGAAAGCAACACTGAAGCTTTCTTT. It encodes CATSESNTEAFF.

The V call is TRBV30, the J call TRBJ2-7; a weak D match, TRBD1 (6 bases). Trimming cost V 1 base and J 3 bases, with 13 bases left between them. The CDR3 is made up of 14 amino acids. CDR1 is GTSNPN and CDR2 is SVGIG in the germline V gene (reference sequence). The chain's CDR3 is CAWSAPTGNYEQYV. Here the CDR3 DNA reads TGTGCCTGGAGTGCCCCGACAGGAAACTACGAGCAGTACGTC.

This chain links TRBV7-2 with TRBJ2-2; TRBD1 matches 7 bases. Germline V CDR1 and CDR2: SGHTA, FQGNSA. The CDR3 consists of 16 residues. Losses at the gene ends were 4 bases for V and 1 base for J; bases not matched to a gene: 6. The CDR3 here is CASSSYRDRNTGELFF. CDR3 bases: TGTGCCAGCAGCTCCTACAGGGACAGGAACACCGGGGAGCTGTTTTTT.

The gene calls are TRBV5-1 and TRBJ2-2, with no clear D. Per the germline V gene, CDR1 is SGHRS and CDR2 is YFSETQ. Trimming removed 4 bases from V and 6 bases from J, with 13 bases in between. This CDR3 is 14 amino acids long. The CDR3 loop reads CASSLALQAGELFF. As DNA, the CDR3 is TGCGCCAGCAGCCTGGCCCTCCAGGCCGGGGAGCTGTTTTTT.

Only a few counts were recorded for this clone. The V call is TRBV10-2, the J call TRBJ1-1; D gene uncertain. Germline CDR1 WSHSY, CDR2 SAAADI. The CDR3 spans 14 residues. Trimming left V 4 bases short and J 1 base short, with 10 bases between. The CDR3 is CASSGTTENTEAFF. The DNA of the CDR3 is TGCGCCAGCAGTGGAACTACTGAGAACACTGAAGCTTTCTTT.